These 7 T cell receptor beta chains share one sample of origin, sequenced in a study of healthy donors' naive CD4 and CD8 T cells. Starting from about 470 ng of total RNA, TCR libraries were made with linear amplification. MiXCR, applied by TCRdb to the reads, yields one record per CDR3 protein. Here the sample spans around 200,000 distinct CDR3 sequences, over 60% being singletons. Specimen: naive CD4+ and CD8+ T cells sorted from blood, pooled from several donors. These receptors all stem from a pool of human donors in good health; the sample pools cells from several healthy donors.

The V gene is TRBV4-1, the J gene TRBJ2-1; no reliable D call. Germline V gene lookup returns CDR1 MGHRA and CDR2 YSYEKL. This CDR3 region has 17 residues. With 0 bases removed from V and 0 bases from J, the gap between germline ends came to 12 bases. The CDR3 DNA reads TGCGCCAGCAGCCAAGATGGAGCCTCGAGCTCCTACAATGAGCAGTTCTTC. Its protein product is CASSQDGASSSYNEQFF.

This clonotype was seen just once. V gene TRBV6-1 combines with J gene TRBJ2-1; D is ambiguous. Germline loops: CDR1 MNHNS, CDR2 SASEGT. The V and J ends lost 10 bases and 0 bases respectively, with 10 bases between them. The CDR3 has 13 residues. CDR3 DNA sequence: TGTGCCACGACGGATAGCTCCTACAATGAGCAGTTCTTC. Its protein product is CATTDSSYNEQFF.

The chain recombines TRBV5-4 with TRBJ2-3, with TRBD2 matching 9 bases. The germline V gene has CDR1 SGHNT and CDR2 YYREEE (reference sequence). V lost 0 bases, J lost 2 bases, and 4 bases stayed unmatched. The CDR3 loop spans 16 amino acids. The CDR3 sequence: CASSLAGLATTDTQYF. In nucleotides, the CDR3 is TGTGCCAGCAGCTTGGCGGGACTAGCAACCACAGATACGCAGTATTTT. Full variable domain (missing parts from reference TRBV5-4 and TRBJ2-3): ETGVTQSPTHLIKTRGQQVTLRCSSQSGHNTVSWYQQALGQGPQFIFQYYREEENGRGNFPPRFSGLQFPNYSSELNVNALELDDSALYLCASSLAGLATTDTQYFGPGTRLTVL.

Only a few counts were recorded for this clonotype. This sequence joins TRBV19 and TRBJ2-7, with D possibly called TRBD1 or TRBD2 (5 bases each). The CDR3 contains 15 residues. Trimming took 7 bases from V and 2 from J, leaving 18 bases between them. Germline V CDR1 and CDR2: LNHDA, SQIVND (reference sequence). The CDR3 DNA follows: TGTGCCAGTACTTCCTCCGGGACGCTCCCCTACGAGCAGTACTTC. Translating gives CASTSSGTLPYEQYF.

CDR3 sequence reads: CASSHGLGEQYF. The CDR3, as DNA: TGTGCCAGCAGTCATGGACTAGGCGAGCAGTACTTC. The chain uses TRBV6-5 and TRBJ2-7, with 7 bases aligning to TRBD2. J lost 6 bases, V lost 5 bases, and 4 bases had no gene match. This CDR3 region has 12 residues. From germline, CDR1 is MNHEY and CDR2 SVGAGI.

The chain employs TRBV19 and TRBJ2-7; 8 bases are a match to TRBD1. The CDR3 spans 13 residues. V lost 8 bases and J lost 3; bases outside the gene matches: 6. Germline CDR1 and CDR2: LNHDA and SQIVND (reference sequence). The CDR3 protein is CASGGTGLYEQYF. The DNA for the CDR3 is TGTGCCAGTGGAGGGACAGGCCTCTACGAGCAGTACTTC.

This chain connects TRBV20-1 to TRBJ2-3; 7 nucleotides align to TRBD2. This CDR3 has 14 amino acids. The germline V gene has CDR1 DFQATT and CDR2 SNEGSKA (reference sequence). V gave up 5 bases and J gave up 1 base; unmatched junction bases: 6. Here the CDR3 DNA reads TGCAGTGCTTTCCGACTAGCCGGCACAGATACGCAGTATTTT. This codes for CSAFRLAGTDTQYF.